Listed below are T cell receptor beta chains from one sample, sequenced in a study of shared clonotypes between healthy human individuals. Sequencing used immunoSEQ multiplex PCR; TCRdb keeps in-frame clones, though not all of them. The data contain hundreds of thousands of clones, around 77% of them seen just once; the ten biggest clones take up about 11%. The sample comprised PBMCs. The source is a woman in her forties in good health. Some clones in this sample may be carry-over from other donors' samples. Each CDR3 is given with its conserved first and last residue. A D gene is named only where the DNA matches it firmly. Size is omitted from some rows. Given values are once, few, many or a class for expanded clones.

>TRBJ2-4|TRBD2|once|TRBV2
TGTGCCAGCAGCGTGACTAGCGGAGGTGGAAACATTCAGTACTTC
CASSVTSGGGNIQYF
>TRBJ2-3|NA|NA|TRBV4-2
TGTGCCAGCAGCCAAGTCGGGACTGCTAGCACAGATACGCAGTATTTT
CASSQVGTASTDTQYF
>TRBJ2-7|NA|few|TRBV28
TGTGCCAGCAGTTTAGGGTCAAGACAGGTTTCCTACGAGCAGTACTTC
CASSLGSRQVSYEQYF
>TRBJ1-1|NA|NA|TRBV2
TGTGCCAGCAGGGTTCGACAGGAACCGAACACTGAAGCTTTCTTT
CASRVRQEPNTEAFF
>TRBJ1-3|TRBD1|NA|TRBV4-2
TGTGCCAGCAGCCAAGCAGACAGGGGGATTCTGAACACCATATATTTT
CASSQADRGILNTIYF
>TRBJ2-2|TRBD1|NA|TRBV6-5
TGTGCCAGCACCCCGACAGGGGGCAGAACCGGGGAGCTGTTTTTT
CASTPTGGRTGELFF
>TRBJ2-3|TRBD2|NA|TRBV28
TGTGCCAGCAGTCCCTTAGCATTTACTAGCGAAGCTAGCACAGATACGCAGTATTTT
CASSPLAFTSEASTDTQYF
>TRBJ2-7|NA|NA|TRBV19
TGTGCCAGTAGTATGACGGGAACCCAGTCCCAGTACTTC
CASSMTGTQSQYF
>TRBJ2-7|NA|NA|TRBV25-1
TGTGCCATCGCTAACTCCTACGAGCAGTACTTC
CAIANSYEQYF
>TRBJ1-2|TRBD1|NA|TRBV5-1
TGCGCCAGCAGCCAACAAGGGGGCCTTGACTATGGCTACACCTTC
CASSQQGGLDYGYTF
>TRBJ2-1|NA|NA|TRBV7-9
TGTGCCAGCAGCCCACGGGGAGACAGGGAGGATGAGCAGTTCTTC
CASSPRGDREDEQFF
>TRBJ2-2|NA|NA|TRBV29-1
TGCAGCGTTGGGACAGACACCGGGGAGCTGTTTTTT
CSVGTDTGELFF
>TRBJ1-4|NA|once|TRBV18
TGTGCCAGCTCCCCCTACGTCGATGAAAAACTGTTTTTT
CASSPYVDEKLFF
>TRBJ2-1|NA|NA|TRBV7-2
TGTGCCAGCAGCCTTTCTTTCAGTGCCCTCTACAATGAGCAGTTCTTC
CASSLSFSALYNEQFF
>TRBJ2-5|NA|NA|TRBV27
TGTGCCAGCAGTTTGCGACAGCAAGAGACCCAGTACTTC
CASSLRQQETQYF
>TRBJ2-1|NA|NA|TRBV21-1
TGTGCCAGCAGCAAAGTTTCTGGGGGGCACATCAATGAGCAGTTCTTC
CASSKVSGGHINEQFF
>TRBJ2-7|NA|NA|TRBV28
TGTGCCAGCAACTGGGACATGGACTACGAGCAGTACTTC
CASNWDMDYEQYF
>TRBJ2-7|NA|NA|TRBV19
TGTGCCAGTAGTAAGGACGGGTCCTCCTACGAGCAGTACTTC
CASSKDGSSYEQYF
>TRBJ2-7|NA|NA|TRBV2
TGTGCCAGCAGTCGGGAGACCACCTACGAGCAGTACTTC
CASSRETTYEQYF
>TRBJ2-3|NA|NA|TRBV7-3
TGTGCCAGCAGCTCGCCCCTGGGGATCCCGACCAACACAGATACGCAGTATTTT
CASSSPLGIPTNTDTQYF
>TRBJ2-7|TRBD1|NA|TRBV6-5
TGTGCCAGCAGCCGAGACAGGGACATCTCCTACGAGCAGTACTTC
CASSRDRDISYEQYF
>TRBJ1-2|NA|NA|TRBV5-4
TGTGCCAGCAGACTGGGGGGCGCGAACTATGGCTACACCTTC
CASRLGGANYGYTF
>TRBJ1-1|NA|NA|TRBV7-3
TGTGCCAGCAGCTCAGCAGGGTTGAACACTGAAGCTTTCTTT
CASSSAGLNTEAFF
>TRBJ2-1|NA|NA|TRBV7-3
TGTGCCAGCAGCTTAACGGGGGGGCTCAACAATGAGCAGTTCTTC
CASSLTGGLNNEQFF
>TRBJ2-3|TRBD2|few|TRBV28
TGTGCCAGCAGACAGCTAGCGGGAGAGATCGATACGCAGTATTTT
CASRQLAGEIDTQYF
>TRBJ2-1|TRBD1|NA|TRBV18
TGTGCCAGCTCACCACGGGGACAGGGGGTCTCCTACAATGAGCAGTTCTTC
CASSPRGQGVSYNEQFF
>TRBJ2-5|NA|NA|TRBV9
TGTGCCAGCAGCGTAGGGGGGGTCCAAGAGACCCAGTACTTC
CASSVGGVQETQYF
>TRBJ2-2|NA|once|TRBV12-5
TGTGCTAGTGGTTTGGTACTTGGGACGAACACCGGGGAGCTGTTTTTT
CASGLVLGTNTGELFF
>TRBJ1-3|NA|NA|TRBV27
TGTGCCAGCAGTTTAGGGCAGCGAGGAAACACCATATATTTT
CASSLGQRGNTIYF
>TRBJ2-3|NA|NA|TRBV9
TGTGCCAGCAAGGGGGACACAGATACGCAGTATTTT
CASKGDTDTQYF
>TRBJ2-3|TRBD1|NA|TRBV14
TGTGCCAGCAGCCAGATATCGGGACAGCGAGATACGCAGTATTTT
CASSQISGQRDTQYF
>TRBJ2-3|TRBD2|NA|TRBV5-1
TGCGCCAGCAGCGAACTCGGGGGACTAATAGATACGCAGTATTTT
CASSELGGLIDTQYF
>TRBJ2-5|TRBD1|NA|TRBV28
TGTGCCAGCAGGGAGACAGGGGGCAAAGAGACCCAGTACTTC
CASRETGGKETQYF
>TRBJ1-2|NA|few|TRBV5-1
TGCGCCAGCAGCTTGGATAGCGGCAGAATCTCTGGCTACACCTTC
CASSLDSGRISGYTF
>TRBJ1-1|TRBD1|NA|TRBV4-1
TGCGCCAGCAGCCTCAGAGGACAGGGGGCCGGCGACACTGAAGCTTTCTTT
CASSLRGQGAGDTEAFF
>TRBJ2-7|NA|NA|TRBV5-1
TGCGCCAGCAGATCGTTCGCGGGTACCTCCTACGAGCAGTACTTC
CASRSFAGTSYEQYF
>TRBJ1-1|NA|NA|TRBV28
TGTGCCAGCAGTTTATGGGAGAAGGGGACTGAAGCTTTCTTT
CASSLWEKGTEAFF
>TRBJ2-3|NA|NA|TRBV30
TGTGCCTGGAGTGAAGGGCTAGTTTCGGGTTGGACAGATACGCAGTATTTT
CAWSEGLVSGWTDTQYF
>TRBJ1-1|NA|NA|TRBV27
TGTGCCAGCAGTCCTATCAAAAGGAGGAACACTGAAGCTTTCTTT
CASSPIKRRNTEAFF
>TRBJ1-5|NA|few|TRBV4-3
TGCGCCAGCAGCCAAGATGGGCGGGCGGGGCAGCCCCAGCATTTT
CASSQDGRAGQPQHF
>TRBJ1-1|TRBD1|NA|TRBV7-9
TGTGCCAGCAGCCACGACAGGGCGACTGAAGCTTTCTTT
CASSHDRATEAFF
>TRBJ2-5|TRBD2|NA|TRBV13
TGTGCCAGCAGCCAGGGAGGGCAAGAGACCCAGTACTTC
CASSQGGQETQYF
>TRBJ1-5|TRBD1|NA|TRBV4-1
TGCGCCAGCAGCCAAGGGCGGACAGGGGATCAGCCCCAGCATTTT
CASSQGRTGDQPQHF
>TRBJ2-2|TRBD2|NA|TRBV19
TGTGCCAGTAGTATTCCCCGCGGGAGCGGCACCGGGGAGCTGTTTTTT
CASSIPRGSGTGELFF
>TRBJ2-2|NA|NA|TRBV7-3
TGTGCCAGCAGCGCGGGGCCGTGGAACACCGGGGAGCTGTTTTTT
CASSAGPWNTGELFF
>TRBJ1-4|NA|NA|TRBV27
TGTGCCAGCAGGGACACCATCAATGAAAAACTGTTTTTT
CASRDTINEKLFF